Below, 17 T cell receptor beta chains from the same sample are listed, as sequenced in a study of cytomegalovirus exposure and HLA in healthy donors. Measured with immunoSEQ multiplex PCR; TCRdb has only the in-frame clones, and not every one. Of fewer than 250,000 clones listed, around 87% are singletons. Sequencing was carried out using PBMCs. The receptor source for this set is a young woman in good health and CMV-seropositive.

The chain carries TRBV25-1 and TRBJ2-2; TRBD1 matches at 11 bases. V dropped 5 bases and J dropped 4; count of bases not matched to a gene: 9. CDR1 and CDR2 (germline): MGHDK, SYGVNS. The CDR3 is 17 residues long. CDR3 in DNA: TGTGCCAGCAGTTTCCGGATAGGACAGGGGGCCACCGGGGAGCTGTTTTTT. Protein product: CASSFRIGQGATGELFF.

The rearrangement joins TRBV9 to TRBJ2-2; TRBD2 aligns across 13 bases. This CDR3 has 16 amino acids. In germline, CDR1 is SGDLS, CDR2 YYNGEE. Losses at the gene ends were 1 base for V and 6 bases for J; bases not matched to a gene: 3. The CDR3 is CASSVRTSGSSGELFF. The DNA of the CDR3 is TGTGCCAGCAGCGTAAGGACTAGCGGGAGCTCCGGGGAGCTGTTTTTT.

This clone appeared a few times. Other DNA sequences within the sample encode an identical CDR3. V and J are TRBV4-2 and TRBJ2-7; 10 bases line up with TRBD2. V was clipped by 0 bases and J by 3 bases; unmatched bases: 5. The CDR3 contains 16 residues. CDR1 and CDR2 from the germline V gene are LGHNA and YNFKEQ. CDR3 region: CASSQDGASGSYEQYF. CDR3 sequence (DNA): TGTGCCAGCAGCCAAGATGGGGCTAGCGGGAGCTACGAGCAGTACTTC.

The rearrangement uses TRBV7-3 and TRBJ2-7, with 9 bases aligning to TRBD2. CDR3 length: 15 amino acids. With 5 bases clipped from V and 0 bases from J, the junction kept 5 bases outside the gene matches. Per germline, CDR1 SGHTA and CDR2 FQGTGA. For the CDR3, the DNA is TGTGCCAGCAGCCTGCTAGCGGGACACTCCTACGAGCAGTACTTC. This gives the protein CASSLLAGHSYEQYF.

Concerning this clone: At the DNA level, this CDR3 is encoded by other sequences in the same sample as well. The gene calls are TRBV2 and TRBJ1-3; possibly TRBD1 for D (5 bases). V was pared by 2 bases and J by 0 bases, with 5 bases between. Germline V lookup: CDR1 SNHLY, CDR2 FYNNEI. The CDR3 has 14 residues. This chain's CDR3 is CASSEQGSGNTIYF. The CDR3 DNA reads TGTGCCAGCAGTGAACAGGGCTCTGGAAACACCATATATTTT.

The rearrangement links TRBV4-1 to TRBJ2-1; 11 nucleotides agree with TRBD2. Germline CDR1 is MGHRA and CDR2 is YSYEKL. The CDR3 contains 15 residues. The junction had 5 bases not matched to a gene; V was cut back by 0 bases and J by 10 bases. CDR3 DNA sequence: TGCGCCAGCAGCCAAGAAACTAGCGGGGGTGACGAGCAGTTCTTC. It translates to CASSQETSGGDEQFF.

The chain is built from TRBV19 and TRBJ1-4; 10 nucleotides line up with TRBD1. Germline values: CDR1 LNHDA, CDR2 SQIVND (reference sequence). The CDR3 extends over 17 amino acids. J was trimmed by 5 bases and V by 5 bases; bases with no gene match: 11. CDR3 in DNA: TGTGCCAGTAGTTCATCTCCGGGACAGGGGCACAATGAAAAACTGTTTTTT. This encodes CASSSSPGQGHNEKLFF.

The CDR3 nucleotides are TGTGCCAGCAGGAGTGGGGTAGCGGGAGGGCCCGTTAACGAGCAGTACTTC. Amino acid sequence: CASRSGVAGGPVNEQYF. The V gene is TRBV5-4, the J gene TRBJ2-7; 11 bases are shared with TRBD2. The CDR3 runs to 17 residues. J was trimmed by 5 bases and V by 5 bases; bases with no gene match: 15. The germline gives CDR1 SGHNT, CDR2 YYREEE (reference sequence).

With regard to this clone: The sample carries other DNA sequences with the same CDR3. This sequence joins TRBV6-5 and TRBJ2-7; TRBD2 agrees at 7 bases. The CDR3 has 13 residues. V shed 2 bases and J 4 bases; nucleotides not matched to a gene: 2. Germline V gene data show CDR1 as MNHEY and CDR2 as SVGAGI. The CDR3 sequence: CASSYRGGYEQYF. For the CDR3, the DNA is TGTGCCAGCAGTTACCGCGGGGGTTACGAGCAGTACTTC.

This chain connects TRBV30 to TRBJ2-2; tentative D call: TRBD1 (6 bases). V gave up 3 bases and J gave up 5 bases, with 22 bases separating them. The CDR3 spans 17 residues. CDR1 is GTSNPN, CDR2 SVGIG, per germline (reference sequence). The CDR3 loop reads CAWSLGGTNLFTGELFF. The CDR3 bases are TGTGCCTGGAGCCTAGGGGGAACCAACCTTTTTACCGGGGAGCTGTTTTTT. Based on the CDR3 plus reference TRBV30 and TRBJ2-2, the full variable domain is SQTIHQWPATLVQPVGSPLSLECTVEGTSNPNLYWYRQAAGRGLQLLFYSVGIGQISSEVPQNLSASRPQDRQFILSSKKLLLSDSGFYLCAWSLGGTNLFTGELFFGEGSRLTVL.

This clone occurred once. The rearrangement links TRBV7-9 to TRBJ1-4, with D perhaps TRBD1 (5 bases). Germline V gives CDR1 SEHNR, CDR2 FQNEAQ (reference sequence). This CDR3 region has 15 residues. Trimming removed 4 bases at V and 7 bases at J, with 16 bases between. CDR3 in amino acids: CASSSSLGQAEKLFF. The CDR3 DNA is TGTGCCAGCAGCTCATCTTTGGGGCAGGCTGAAAAACTGTTTTTT. The entire variable domain, with the rest obtained from reference TRBV7-9 and TRBJ1-4, is as follows: DTGVSQNPRHKITKRGQNVTFRCDPISEHNRLYWYRQTLGQGPEFLTYFQNEAQLEKSRLLSDRFSAERPKGSFSTLEIQRTEQGDSAMYLCASSSSLGQAEKLFFGSGTQLSVL.

DNA of the CDR3: TGTGCCACGCCCGGAGACACCGGGGAGCTGTTTTTT. Encoded protein: CATPGDTGELFF. J is TRBJ2-2 and V is TRBV19; no clear D. This CDR3 spans 12 amino acids. V shed 10 bases and J shed 3 bases, with 9 bases lying between them. CDR1 is LNHDA, CDR2 SQIVND, per germline (reference sequence).

The chain joins TRBV28 to TRBJ1-1; 8 nucleotides line up with TRBD1. The CDR3 spans 13 residues. The trim removed 10 bases at V and 1 base at J, leaving 5 bases unmatched. CDR1 MDHEN and CDR2 SYDVKM come from the germline V gene. CDR3 DNA: TGTGCCACCAGACAGGGGAGGAACACTGAAGCTTTCTTT. Protein sequence: CATRQGRNTEAFF.

This clone occurred once. Here the CDR3 reads CASSLSSGMYNEQFF. CDR3 coding DNA: TGTGCCAGCAGTTTATCTAGCGGGATGTACAATGAGCAGTTCTTC. This rearrangement joins TRBV27 to TRBJ2-1, with TRBD2 matching 8 bases. V lost 0 bases and J lost 4; bases outside the gene matches: 2. This CDR3 has 15 residues. Germline V gene data show CDR1 as MNHEY and CDR2 as SMNVEV (reference sequence).

The V call is TRBV5-1, the J call TRBJ2-3, with D possibly being TRBD1 (5 bases). This CDR3 region has 16 residues. CDR1 is SGHRS and CDR2 is YFSETQ in the germline V gene. The ends were cut back, 4 bases at V and 2 bases at J, with 17 bases in the middle. As DNA, the CDR3 is TGCGCCAGCAGCCGGATTCCAGGGCATAACACAGATACGCAGTATTTT. Encoded protein: CASSRIPGHNTDTQYF.

The chain has TRBV30 and TRBJ1-3; TRBD1 might be the D (6 bases). This CDR3 is 16 amino acids long. The V gene's germline CDR1 is GTSNPN and CDR2 SVGIG (reference sequence). The V gene lost 3 bases and the J gene lost 0 bases, with 15 bases spanning the gap. The CDR3 is CAWSLGQHLSGNTIYF. The CDR3 DNA follows: TGTGCCTGGAGCTTAGGACAGCATCTCTCTGGAAACACCATATATTTT.

The J gene is TRBJ1-1, the V gene TRBV27, with D uncertain. Trimming stripped 6 bases from V and 0 bases from J, with 11 bases between. This CDR3 is 14 amino acids long. Germline CDR1 MNHEY, CDR2 SMNVEV (reference sequence). Here the CDR3 reads CASRSPGLNTEAFF. CDR3 sequence (DNA): TGTGCCAGCAGGTCCCCGGGGTTGAACACTGAAGCTTTCTTT.